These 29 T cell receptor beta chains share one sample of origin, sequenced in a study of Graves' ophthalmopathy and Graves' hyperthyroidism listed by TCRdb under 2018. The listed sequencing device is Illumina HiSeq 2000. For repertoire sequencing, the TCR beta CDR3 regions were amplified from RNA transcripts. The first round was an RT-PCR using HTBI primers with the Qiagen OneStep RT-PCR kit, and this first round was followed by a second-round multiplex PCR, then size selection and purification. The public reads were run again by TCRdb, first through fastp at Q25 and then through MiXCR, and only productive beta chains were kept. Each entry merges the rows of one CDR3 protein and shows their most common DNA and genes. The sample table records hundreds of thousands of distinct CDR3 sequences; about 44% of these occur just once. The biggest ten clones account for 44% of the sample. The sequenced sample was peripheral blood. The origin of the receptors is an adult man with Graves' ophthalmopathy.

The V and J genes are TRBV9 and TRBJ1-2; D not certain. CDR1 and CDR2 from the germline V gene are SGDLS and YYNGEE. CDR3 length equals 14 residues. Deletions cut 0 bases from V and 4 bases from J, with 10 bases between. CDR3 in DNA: TGTGCCAGCAGCGTAGGCTCAGGCAGCTATGGCTACACCTTC. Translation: CASSVGSGSYGYTF.

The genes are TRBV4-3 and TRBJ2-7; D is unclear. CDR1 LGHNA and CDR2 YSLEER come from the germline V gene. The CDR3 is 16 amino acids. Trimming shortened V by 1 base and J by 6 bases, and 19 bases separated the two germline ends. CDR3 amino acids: CASSQGLGTHLGEQYF. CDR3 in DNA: TGCGCCAGCAGCCAAGGTCTGGGTACCCACTTGGGCGAGCAGTACTTC.

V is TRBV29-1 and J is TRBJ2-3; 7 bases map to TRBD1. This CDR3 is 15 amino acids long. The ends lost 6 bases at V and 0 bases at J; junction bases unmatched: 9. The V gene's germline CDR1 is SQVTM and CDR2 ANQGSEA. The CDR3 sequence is CSVDGDSGSTDTQYF. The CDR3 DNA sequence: TGCAGCGTCGATGGGGACAGCGGTAGCACAGATACGCAGTATTTT.

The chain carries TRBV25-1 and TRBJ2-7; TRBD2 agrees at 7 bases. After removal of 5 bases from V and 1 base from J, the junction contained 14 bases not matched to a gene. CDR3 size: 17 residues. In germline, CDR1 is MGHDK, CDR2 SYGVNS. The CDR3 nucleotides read TGTGCCAGCAGTTCCCCGGTTGGTCTAGCGGTTTCCTACGAGCAGTACTTC. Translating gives CASSSPVGLAVSYEQYF.

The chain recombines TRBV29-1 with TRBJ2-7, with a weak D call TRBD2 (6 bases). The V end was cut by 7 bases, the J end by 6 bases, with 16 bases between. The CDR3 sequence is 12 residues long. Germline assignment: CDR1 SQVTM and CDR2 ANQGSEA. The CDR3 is CSDRRLGGEQYF. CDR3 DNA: TGCAGCGACAGGAGACTCGGGGGCGAGCAGTACTTC.

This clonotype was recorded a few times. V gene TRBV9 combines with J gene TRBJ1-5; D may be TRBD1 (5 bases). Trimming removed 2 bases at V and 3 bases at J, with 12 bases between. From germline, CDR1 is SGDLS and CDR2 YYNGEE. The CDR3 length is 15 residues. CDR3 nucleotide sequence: TGTGCCAGCAGCGTTGGGGGGGGGGACAATCAGCCCCAGCATTTT. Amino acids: CASSVGGGDNQPQHF.

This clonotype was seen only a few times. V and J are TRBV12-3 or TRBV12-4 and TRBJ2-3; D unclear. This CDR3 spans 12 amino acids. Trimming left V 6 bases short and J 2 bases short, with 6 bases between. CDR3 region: CASRPDTDTQYF. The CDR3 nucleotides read TGTGCCAGCAGACCCGACACAGATACGCAGTATTTT.

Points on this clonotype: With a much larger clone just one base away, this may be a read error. CDR3 protein: CASSMPRAYTEAFF. In DNA, the CDR3 is TGTGCCAGTAGTATGCCTCGGGCATACACTGAAGCTTTCTTT. J is TRBJ1-1 and V is TRBV19; the D is unclear. CDR1 is LNHDA, CDR2 SQIVND, per germline (reference sequence). This CDR3 contains 14 residues. Trimming took 3 bases from V and 3 from J, leaving 11 bases between them.

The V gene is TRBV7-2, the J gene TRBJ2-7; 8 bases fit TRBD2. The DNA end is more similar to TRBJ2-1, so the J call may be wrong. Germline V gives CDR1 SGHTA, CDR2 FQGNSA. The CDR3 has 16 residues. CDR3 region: CASSFRSGSAYNEQFF. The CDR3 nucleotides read TGTGCCAGCAGCTTTCGGAGCGGGAGTGCCTACAATGAGCAGTTCTTC.

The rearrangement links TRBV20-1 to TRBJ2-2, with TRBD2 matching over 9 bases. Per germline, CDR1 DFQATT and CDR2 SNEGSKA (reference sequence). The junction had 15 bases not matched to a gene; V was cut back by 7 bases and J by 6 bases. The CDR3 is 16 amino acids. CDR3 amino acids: CSVGSSGSITSGELFF. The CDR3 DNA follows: TGCAGTGTAGGGAGTAGCGGGAGTATAACATCCGGGGAGCTGTTTTTT.

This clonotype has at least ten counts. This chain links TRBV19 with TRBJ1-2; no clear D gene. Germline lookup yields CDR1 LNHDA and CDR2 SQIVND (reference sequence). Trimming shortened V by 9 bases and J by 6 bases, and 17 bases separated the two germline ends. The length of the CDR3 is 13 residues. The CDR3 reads CASRMQVTHGYTF. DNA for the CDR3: TGTGCCAGCCGTATGCAGGTTACCCATGGCTACACCTTC.

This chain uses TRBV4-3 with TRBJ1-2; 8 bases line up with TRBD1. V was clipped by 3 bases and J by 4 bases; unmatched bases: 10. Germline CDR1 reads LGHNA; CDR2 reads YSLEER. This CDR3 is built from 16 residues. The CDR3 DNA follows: TGCGCCAGCAGCCAGGCCGGGACAGGTAGTACCTATGGCTACACCTTC. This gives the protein CASSQAGTGSTYGYTF.

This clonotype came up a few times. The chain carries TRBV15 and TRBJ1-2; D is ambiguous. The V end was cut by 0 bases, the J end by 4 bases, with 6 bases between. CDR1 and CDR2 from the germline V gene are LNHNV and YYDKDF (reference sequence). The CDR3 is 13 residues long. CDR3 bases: TGTGCCACCAGCAGAGAGAAGAGCTATGGCTACACCTTC. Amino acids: CATSREKSYGYTF.

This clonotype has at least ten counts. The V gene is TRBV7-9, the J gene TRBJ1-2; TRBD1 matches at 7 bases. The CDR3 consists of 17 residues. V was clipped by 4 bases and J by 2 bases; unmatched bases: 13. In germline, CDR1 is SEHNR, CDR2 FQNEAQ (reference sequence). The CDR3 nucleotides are TGTGCCAGCAGCTCCCTCATCCGACAGGGCCGGAACTATGGCTACACCTTC. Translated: CASSSLIRQGRNYGYTF.

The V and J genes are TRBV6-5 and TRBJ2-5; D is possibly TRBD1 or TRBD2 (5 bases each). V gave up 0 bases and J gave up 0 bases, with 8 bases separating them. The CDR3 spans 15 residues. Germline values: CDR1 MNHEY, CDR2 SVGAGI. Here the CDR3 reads CASSYSGEYQETQYF. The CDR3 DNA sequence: TGTGCCAGCAGTTACTCGGGGGAGTACCAAGAGACCCAGTACTTC.

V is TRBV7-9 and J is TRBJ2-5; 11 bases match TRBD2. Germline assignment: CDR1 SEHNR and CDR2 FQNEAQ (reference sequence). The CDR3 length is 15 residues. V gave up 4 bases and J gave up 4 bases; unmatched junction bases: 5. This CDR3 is CASSSLAGGGETQYF. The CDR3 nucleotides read TGTGCCAGCAGCTCTCTAGCGGGAGGAGGAGAGACCCAGTACTTC. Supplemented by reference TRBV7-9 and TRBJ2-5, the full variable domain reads DTGVSQNPRHKITKRGQNVTFRCDPISEHNRLYWYRQTLGQGPEFLTYFQNEAQLEKSRLLSDRFSAERPKGSFSTLEIQRTEQGDSAMYLCASSSLAGGGETQYFGPGTRLLVL.

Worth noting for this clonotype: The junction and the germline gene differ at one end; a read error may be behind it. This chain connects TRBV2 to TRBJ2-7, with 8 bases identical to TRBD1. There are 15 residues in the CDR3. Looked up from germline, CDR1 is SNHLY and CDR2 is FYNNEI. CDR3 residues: CAGSPTDRGSYEQYF. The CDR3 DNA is TGTGCCGGCAGTCCGACCGACAGGGGATCCTACGAGCAGTACTTC.

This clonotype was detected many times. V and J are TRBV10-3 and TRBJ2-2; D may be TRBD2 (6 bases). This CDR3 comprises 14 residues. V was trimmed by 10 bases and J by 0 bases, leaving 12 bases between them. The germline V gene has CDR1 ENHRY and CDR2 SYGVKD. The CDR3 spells CATAGRANTGELFF. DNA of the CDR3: TGTGCCACCGCGGGGCGCGCGAACACCGGGGAGCTGTTTTTT.

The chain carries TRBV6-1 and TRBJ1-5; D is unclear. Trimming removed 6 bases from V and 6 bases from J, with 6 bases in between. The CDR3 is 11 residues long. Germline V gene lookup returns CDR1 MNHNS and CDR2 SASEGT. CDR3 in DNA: TGTGCCAGCAGAGAGGCTCAGCCCCAGCATTTT. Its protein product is CASREAQPQHF.

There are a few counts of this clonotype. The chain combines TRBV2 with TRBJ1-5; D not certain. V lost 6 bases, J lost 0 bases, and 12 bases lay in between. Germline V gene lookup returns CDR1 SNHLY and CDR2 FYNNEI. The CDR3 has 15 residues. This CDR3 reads CASRKGTNSNQPQHF. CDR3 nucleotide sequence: TGTGCCAGCAGGAAGGGTACCAATAGCAATCAGCCCCAGCATTTT.

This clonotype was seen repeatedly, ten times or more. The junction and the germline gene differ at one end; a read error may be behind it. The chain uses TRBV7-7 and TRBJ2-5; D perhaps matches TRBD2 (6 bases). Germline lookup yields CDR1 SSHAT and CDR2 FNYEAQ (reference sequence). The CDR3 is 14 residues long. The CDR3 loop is CASSLSPGEETQYF. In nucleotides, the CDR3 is TGTGCTAGCAGCTTGTCACCGGGGGAAGAGACCCAGTACTTC.

The CDR3 DNA reads TGCAGCGCCGCGACTAATGAAAAACTGTTTTTT. Translation: CSAATNEKLFF. J is TRBJ1-4 and V is TRBV29-1; no clear D gene. Germline CDR1 reads SQVTM; CDR2 reads ANQGSEA. This CDR3 region has 11 residues. Trimming shortened V by 7 bases and J by 2 bases, and 5 bases separated the two germline ends.

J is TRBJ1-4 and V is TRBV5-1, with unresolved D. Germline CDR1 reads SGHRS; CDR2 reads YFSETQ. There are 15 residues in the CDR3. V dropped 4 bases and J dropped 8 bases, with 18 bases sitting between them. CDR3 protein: CASSPWGTSREKLFF. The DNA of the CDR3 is TGCGCCAGCAGCCCGTGGGGAACTTCTCGAGAAAAACTGTTTTTT.

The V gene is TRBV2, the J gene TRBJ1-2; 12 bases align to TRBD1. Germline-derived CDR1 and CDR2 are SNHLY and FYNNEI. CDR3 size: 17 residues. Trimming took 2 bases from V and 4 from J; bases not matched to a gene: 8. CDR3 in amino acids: CASSESGTGGPSYGYTF. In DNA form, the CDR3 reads TGTGCCAGCAGTGAATCTGGGACAGGGGGCCCCAGCTATGGCTACACCTTC.

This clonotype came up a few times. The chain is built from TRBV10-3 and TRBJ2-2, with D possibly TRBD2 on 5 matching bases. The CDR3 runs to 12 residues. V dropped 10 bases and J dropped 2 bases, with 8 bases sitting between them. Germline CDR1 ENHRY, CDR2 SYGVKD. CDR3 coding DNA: TGTGCCAGCCCGGGAAACACCGGGGAGCTGTTTTTT. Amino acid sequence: CASPGNTGELFF.

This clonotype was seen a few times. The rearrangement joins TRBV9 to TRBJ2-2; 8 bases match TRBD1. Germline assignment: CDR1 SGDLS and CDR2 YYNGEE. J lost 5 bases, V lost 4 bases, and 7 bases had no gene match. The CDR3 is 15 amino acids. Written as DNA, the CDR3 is TGTGCCAGCAGCACCCGACAGGGGCGAACCGGGGAGCTGTTTTTT. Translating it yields CASSTRQGRTGELFF.

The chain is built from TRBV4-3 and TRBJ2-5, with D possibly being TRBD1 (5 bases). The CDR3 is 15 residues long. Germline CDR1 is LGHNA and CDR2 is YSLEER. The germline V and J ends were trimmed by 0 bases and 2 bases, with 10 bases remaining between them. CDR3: CASSQDYRGQETQYF. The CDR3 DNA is TGCGCCAGCAGCCAAGATTATAGGGGACAAGAGACCCAGTACTTC.

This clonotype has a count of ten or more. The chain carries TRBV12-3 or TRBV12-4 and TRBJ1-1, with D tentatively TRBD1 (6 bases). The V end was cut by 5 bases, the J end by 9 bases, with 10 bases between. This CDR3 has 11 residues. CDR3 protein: CASSNRVKAFF. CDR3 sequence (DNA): TGTGCCAGCAGTAACAGGGTGAAAGCTTTCTTT.

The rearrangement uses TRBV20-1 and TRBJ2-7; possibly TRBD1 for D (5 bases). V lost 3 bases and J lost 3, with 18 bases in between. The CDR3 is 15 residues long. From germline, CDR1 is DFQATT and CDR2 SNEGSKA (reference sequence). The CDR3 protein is CSARGPLGRIYEQYF. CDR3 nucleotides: TGCAGTGCTAGGGGGCCCCTCGGTCGTATCTACGAGCAGTACTTC.